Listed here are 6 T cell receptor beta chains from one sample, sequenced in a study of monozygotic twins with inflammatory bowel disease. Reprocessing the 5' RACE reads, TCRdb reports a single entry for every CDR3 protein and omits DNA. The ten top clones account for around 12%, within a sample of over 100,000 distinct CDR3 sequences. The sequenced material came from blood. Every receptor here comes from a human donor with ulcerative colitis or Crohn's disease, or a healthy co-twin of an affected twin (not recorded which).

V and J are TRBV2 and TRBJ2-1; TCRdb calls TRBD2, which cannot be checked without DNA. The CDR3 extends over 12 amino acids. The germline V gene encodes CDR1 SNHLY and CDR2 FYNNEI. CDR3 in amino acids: CAGVRSGNEQFF.

This CDR3 is CASVRGGLAPYEQYF. The chain links TRBV6-1 to TRBJ2-7; TCRdb calls TRBD2, which cannot be checked without DNA. The CDR3 runs to 15 residues. Germline CDR1 MNHNS, CDR2 SASEGT.

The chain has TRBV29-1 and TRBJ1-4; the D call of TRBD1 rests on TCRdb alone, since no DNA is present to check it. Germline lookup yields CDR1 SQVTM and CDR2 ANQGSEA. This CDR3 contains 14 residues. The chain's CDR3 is CSAQVGGRNEKLFF. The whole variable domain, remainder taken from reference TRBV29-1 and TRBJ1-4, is SAVISQKPSRDICQRGTSLTIQCQVDSQVTMMFWYRQQPGQSLTLIATANQGSEATYESGFVIDKFPISRPNLTFSTLTVSNMSPEDSSIYLCSAQVGGRNEKLFFGSGTQLSVL.

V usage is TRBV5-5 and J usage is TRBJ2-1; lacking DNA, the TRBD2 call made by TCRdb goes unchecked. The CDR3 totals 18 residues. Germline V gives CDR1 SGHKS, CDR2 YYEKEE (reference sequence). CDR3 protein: CASSGWVAAGGSYNEQFF. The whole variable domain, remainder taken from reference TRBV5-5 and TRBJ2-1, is DAGVTQSPTHLIKTRGQQVTLRCSPISGHKSVSWYQQVLGQGPQFIFQYYEKEERGRGNFPDRFSARQFPNYSSELNVNALLLGDSALYLCASSGWVAAGGSYNEQFFGPGTRLTVL.

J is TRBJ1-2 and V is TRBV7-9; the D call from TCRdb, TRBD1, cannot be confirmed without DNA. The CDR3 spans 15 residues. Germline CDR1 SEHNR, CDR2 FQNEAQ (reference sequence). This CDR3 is CASSDFQGSGYGYTF.

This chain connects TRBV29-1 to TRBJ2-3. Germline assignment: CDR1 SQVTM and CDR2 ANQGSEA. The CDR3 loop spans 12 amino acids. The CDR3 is CSVEGGSDTQYF.